This TCR beta chain comes out of a study of OX40 agonist ivuxolimab in advanced cancers. The repertoire was sequenced with immunoSEQ multiplex PCR; TCRdb's copy has only in-frame clones and lacks some. The table lists just over 90,000 clones, roughly 89% of them singletons. Between the trimmed V and J ends, which lost 4 bases and 4 bases, there was a span of 14 bases. The CDR3 is 15 amino acids. The germline V gene has CDR1 SEHNR and CDR2 FQNEAQ (reference sequence). Sample: CD4+ or CD8+ T cells sorted from blood, taken in a trial of the OX40 agonist ivuxolimab. The TCR sequence derives from an adult with an advanced solid tumor such as melanoma, head and neck, liver or kidney cancer. The V call is TRBV7-9, the J call TRBJ1-3; perhaps TRBD1 as D (6 bases). CDR3 DNA: TGTGCCAGCAGCTGGGACACCACTGACGGAAACACCATATATTTT. This encodes CASSWDTTDGNTIYF.